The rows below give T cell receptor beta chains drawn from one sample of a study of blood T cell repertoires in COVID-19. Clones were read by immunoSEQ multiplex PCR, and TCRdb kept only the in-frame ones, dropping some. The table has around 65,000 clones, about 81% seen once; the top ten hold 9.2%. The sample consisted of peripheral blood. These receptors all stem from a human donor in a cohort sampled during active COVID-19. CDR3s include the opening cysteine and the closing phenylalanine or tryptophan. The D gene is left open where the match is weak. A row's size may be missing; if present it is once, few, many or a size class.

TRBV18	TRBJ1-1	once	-	CASSPSLGGSTEAFF	TGTGCCAGCTCACCAAGTCTTGGGGGGAGCACTGAAGCTTTCTTT
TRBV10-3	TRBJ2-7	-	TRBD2	CAIGTTQAGYEQYF	TGTGCCATCGGGACTACGCAGGCAGGATACGAGCAGTACTTC
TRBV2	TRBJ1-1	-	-	CASRGLAGASPEAFF	TGTGCCAGCAGGGGGCTGGCAGGAGCCTCGCCTGAAGCTTTCTTT
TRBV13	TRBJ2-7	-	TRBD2	CASSQTSSEQYF	TGTGCCAGCAGCCAGACTAGCTCCGAGCAGTACTTC
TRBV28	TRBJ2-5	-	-	CASTQGQETQYF	TGTGCCAGTACGCAGGGGCAAGAGACCCAGTACTTC
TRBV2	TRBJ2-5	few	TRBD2	CASSERAGGQETQYF	TGTGCCAGCAGTGAAAGAGCGGGAGGCCAAGAGACCCAGTACTTC
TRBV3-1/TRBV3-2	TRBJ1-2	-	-	CASSQESWLKPNYGYTF	TGTGCCAGCAGCCAAGAGTCTTGGCTGAAACCTAACTATGGCTACACCTTC
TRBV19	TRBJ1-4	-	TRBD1	CASRRQGAAEKLFF	TGTGCCAGTAGACGACAGGGGGCGGCGGAAAAACTGTTTTTT
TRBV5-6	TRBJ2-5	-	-	CASARGRETQYF	TGTGCCAGCGCTCGGGGTAGAGAGACCCAGTACTTC
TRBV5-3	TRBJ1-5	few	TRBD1	CARSSDRGGNQPQHF	TGTGCCAGAAGCAGTGACAGGGGCGGTAATCAGCCCCAGCATTTT
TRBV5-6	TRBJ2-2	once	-	CASSLTRDYTGELFF	TGTGCCAGCAGCTTGACTAGAGACTACACCGGGGAGCTGTTTTTT
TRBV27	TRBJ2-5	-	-	CASSPLQGGTQYF	TGTGCCAGCAGTCCCCTCCAAGGGGGGACCCAGTACTTC
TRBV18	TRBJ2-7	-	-	CASSKIGDEQYF	TGTGCCAGCTCAAAAATCGGTGACGAGCAGTACTTC
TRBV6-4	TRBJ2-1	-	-	CATSPLPGGQDNEQFF	TGTGCCACCTCCCCCCTTCCCGGGGGGCAAGACAATGAGCAGTTCTTC
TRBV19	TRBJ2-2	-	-	CASSIDGHPPGELFF	TGTGCCAGTAGTATAGATGGGCATCCCCCCGGGGAGCTGTTTTTT
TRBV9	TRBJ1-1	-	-	CASSEIRETEAFF	TGTGCCAGCAGCGAAATCCGGGAGACTGAAGCTTTCTTT
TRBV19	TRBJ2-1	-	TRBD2	CASSAPGLVPHEQFF	TGTGCCAGTAGTGCGCCGGGACTAGTGCCACATGAGCAGTTCTTC
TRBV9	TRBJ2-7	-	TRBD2	CASSVGGGVREQYF	TGTGCCAGCAGCGTAGGCGGGGGGGTGAGGGAGCAGTACTTC
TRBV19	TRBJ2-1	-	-	CASNWDRGTSGRNNEQFF	TGTGCCAGTAACTGGGACAGGGGGACTAGCGGGCGAAACAATGAGCAGTTCTTC
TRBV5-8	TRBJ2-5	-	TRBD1	CASRKQGMFQETQYF	TGTGCCAGCAGAAAACAGGGGATGTTCCAAGAGACCCAGTACTTC
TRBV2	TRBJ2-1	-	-	CASKWGRSGGDEQFF	TGTGCCAGCAAGTGGGGGAGAAGTGGAGGGGATGAGCAGTTCTTC
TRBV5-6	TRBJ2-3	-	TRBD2	CASSPDGWAGAGVDTQYF	TGTGCCAGCAGCCCCGACGGGTGGGCGGGAGCCGGTGTAGATACGCAGTATTTT
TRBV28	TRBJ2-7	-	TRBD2	CASRPQTGGNYEQYF	TGTGCCAGCAGGCCCCAAACGGGAGGCAACTACGAGCAGTACTTC
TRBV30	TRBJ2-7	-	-	CAWSVGGYEQYF	TGTGCCTGGAGTGTGGGGGGCTACGAGCAGTACTTC
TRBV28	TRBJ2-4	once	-	CASSLPAWDFLAKNIQYF	TGTGCCAGCAGTTTACCGGCTTGGGACTTCCTAGCCAAAAACATTCAGTACTTC
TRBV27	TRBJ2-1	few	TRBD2	CASSLGTSGSRTNEQFF	TGTGCCAGCAGTTTAGGGACTAGCGGGAGTCGAACGAATGAGCAGTTCTTC
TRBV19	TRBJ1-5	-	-	CASSTYSIQTGSNQPQHF	TGTGCCAGTAGTACCTACTCGATCCAGACAGGTAGCAATCAGCCCCAGCATTTT
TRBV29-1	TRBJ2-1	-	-	CSVEDGGGQGVDEQFF	TGCAGCGTTGAAGACGGGGGGGGACAGGGCGTCGATGAGCAGTTCTTC
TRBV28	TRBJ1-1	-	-	CASSSRQGSTEAFF	TGTGCCAGCAGTAGTCGGCAGGGTAGCACTGAAGCTTTCTTT
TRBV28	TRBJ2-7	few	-	CASSSYGRSYEQYF	TGTGCCAGCAGTTCCTACGGGAGATCCTACGAGCAGTACTTC
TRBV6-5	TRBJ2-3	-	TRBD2	CASSPSGAADTQYF	TGTGCCAGCAGCCCCAGCGGGGCCGCAGATACGCAGTATTTT
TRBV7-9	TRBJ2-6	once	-	CASSLQVKGAGANVLTF	TGTGCCAGCAGCCTACAGGTCAAGGGCGCCGGGGCCAACGTCCTGACTTTC
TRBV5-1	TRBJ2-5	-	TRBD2	CASSQSGSSGETQYF	TGCGCCAGCAGTCAGAGCGGGAGCTCGGGGGAGACCCAGTACTTC